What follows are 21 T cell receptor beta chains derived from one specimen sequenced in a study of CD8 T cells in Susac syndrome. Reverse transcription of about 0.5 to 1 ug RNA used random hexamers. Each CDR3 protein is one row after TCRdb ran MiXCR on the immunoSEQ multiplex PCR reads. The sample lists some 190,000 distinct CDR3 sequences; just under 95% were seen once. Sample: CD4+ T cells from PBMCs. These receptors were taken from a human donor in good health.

Here the CDR3 DNA reads TGCGCCAGCAGCGGAGGCTTCATAACTTCTGGCTACACCTTC. This translates into CASSGGFITSGYTF. The genes are TRBV5-1 and TRBJ1-2; D uncertain. V shed 4 bases and J shed 7 bases, with 17 bases lying between them. CDR1 SGHRS and CDR2 YFSETQ come from the germline V gene. The CDR3 is 14 amino acids.

The CDR3 region has the DNA TGTGCCAGCAGTGTTCCTAGCGGGAGGTCAGATACGCAGTATTTT. Its protein product is CASSVPSGRSDTQYF. The chain combines TRBV12-3 or TRBV12-4 with TRBJ2-3, with 11 positions matching TRBD2. The CDR3 spans 15 residues. V gave up 5 bases and J gave up 4 bases; unmatched junction bases: 5.

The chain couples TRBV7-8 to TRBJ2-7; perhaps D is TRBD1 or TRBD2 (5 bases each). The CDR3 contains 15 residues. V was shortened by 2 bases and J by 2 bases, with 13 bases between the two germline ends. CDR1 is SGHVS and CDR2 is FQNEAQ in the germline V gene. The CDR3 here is CASSLSGTDPYEQYF. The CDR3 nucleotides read TGTGCCAGCAGCTTATCCGGGACGGATCCCTACGAGCAGTACTTC.

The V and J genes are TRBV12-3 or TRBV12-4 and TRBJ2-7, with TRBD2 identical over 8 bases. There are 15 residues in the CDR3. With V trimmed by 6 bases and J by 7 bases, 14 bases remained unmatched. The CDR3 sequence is CASSPLHGRAHEQYF. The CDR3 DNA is TGTGCCAGCAGCCCTCTTCACGGGAGGGCCCATGAGCAGTACTTC.

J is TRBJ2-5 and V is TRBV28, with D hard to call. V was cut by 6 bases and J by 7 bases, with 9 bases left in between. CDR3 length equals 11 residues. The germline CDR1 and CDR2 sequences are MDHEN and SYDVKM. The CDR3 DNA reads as TGTGCCAGCAGCGTATGGGGGACCCAGTACTTC. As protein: CASSVWGTQYF.

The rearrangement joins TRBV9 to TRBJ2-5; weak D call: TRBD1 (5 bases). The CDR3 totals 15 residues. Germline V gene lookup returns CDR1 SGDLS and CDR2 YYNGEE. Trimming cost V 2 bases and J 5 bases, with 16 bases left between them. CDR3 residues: CASSVRAGHRETQYF. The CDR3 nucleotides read TGTGCCAGCAGCGTCAGGGCAGGGCATAGGGAGACCCAGTACTTC.

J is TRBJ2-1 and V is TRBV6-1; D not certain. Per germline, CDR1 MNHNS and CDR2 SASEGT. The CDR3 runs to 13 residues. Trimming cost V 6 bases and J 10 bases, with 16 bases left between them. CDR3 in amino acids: CASSSPASKEQFF. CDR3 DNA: TGTGCCAGCAGCTCCCCTGCTAGTAAAGAGCAGTTCTTC.

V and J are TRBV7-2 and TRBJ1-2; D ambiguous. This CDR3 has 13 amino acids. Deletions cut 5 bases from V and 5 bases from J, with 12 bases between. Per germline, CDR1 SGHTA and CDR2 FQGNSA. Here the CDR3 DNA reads TGTGCCAGCAGCCCCGACGAGATGTATGGCTACACCTTC. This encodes CASSPDEMYGYTF.

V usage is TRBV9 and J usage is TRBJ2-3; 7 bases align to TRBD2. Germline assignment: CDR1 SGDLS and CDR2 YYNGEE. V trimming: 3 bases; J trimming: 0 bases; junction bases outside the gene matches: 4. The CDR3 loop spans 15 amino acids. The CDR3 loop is CASSASSGSTDTQYF. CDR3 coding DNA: TGTGCCAGCAGCGCTTCTAGCGGAAGCACAGATACGCAGTATTTT.

CDR3 bases: TGTGCCAGCTCACCGGACGTGGGAAACACCATATATTTT. Translating it yields CASSPDVGNTIYF. The chain joins TRBV18 to TRBJ1-3; D remains ambiguous. Germline values: CDR1 KGHSH, CDR2 LQKENI. The CDR3 has 13 amino acids. Trimming cost V 3 bases and J 4 bases, with 7 bases left between them.

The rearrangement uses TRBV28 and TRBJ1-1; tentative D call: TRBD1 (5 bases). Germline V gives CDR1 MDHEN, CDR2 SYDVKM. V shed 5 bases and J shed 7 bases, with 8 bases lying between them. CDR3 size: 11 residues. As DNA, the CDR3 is TGTGCCAGCAGTCTGAGGGGTGAAGCTTTCTTT. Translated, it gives CASSLRGEAFF.

For the CDR3, the DNA is TGCAGCGTAGGAATCCGGGACAAGTACTACGAGCAGTACTTC. Its translation is CSVGIRDKYYEQYF. The V gene is TRBV29-1, the J gene TRBJ2-7, with D perhaps TRBD1 (6 bases). The germline V gene has CDR1 SQVTM and CDR2 ANQGSEA. Between the trimmed V and J ends, which lost 6 bases and 3 bases, there was a span of 18 bases. The CDR3 runs 14 residues.

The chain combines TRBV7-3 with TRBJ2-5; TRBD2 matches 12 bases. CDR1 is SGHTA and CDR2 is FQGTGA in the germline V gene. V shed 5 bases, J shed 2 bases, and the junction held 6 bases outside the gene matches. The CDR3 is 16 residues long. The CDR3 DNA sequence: TGTGCCAGCAGCGCCCGACTAGCGGGAGTACAAGAGACCCAGTACTTC. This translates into CASSARLAGVQETQYF.

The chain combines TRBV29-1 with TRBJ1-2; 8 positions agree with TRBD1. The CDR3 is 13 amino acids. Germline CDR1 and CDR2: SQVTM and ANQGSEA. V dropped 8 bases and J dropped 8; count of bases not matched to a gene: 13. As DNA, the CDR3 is TGCAGCAACCTCAGAGGGCAGGGGGCGGGCTACACCTTC. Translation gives CSNLRGQGAGYTF. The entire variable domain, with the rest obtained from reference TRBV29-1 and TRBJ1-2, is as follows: SAVISQKPSRDICQRGTSLTIQCQVDSQVTMMFWYRQQPGQSLTLIATANQGSEATYESGFVIDKFPISRPNLTFSTLTVSNMSPEDSSIYLCSNLRGQGAGYTFGSGTRLTVV.

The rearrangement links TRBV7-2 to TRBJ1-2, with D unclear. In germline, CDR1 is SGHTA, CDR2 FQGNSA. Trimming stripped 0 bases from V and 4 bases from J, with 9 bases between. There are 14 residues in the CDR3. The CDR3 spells CASSLASGVYGYTF. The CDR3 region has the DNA TGTGCCAGCAGCTTAGCTTCCGGGGTCTATGGCTACACCTTC.

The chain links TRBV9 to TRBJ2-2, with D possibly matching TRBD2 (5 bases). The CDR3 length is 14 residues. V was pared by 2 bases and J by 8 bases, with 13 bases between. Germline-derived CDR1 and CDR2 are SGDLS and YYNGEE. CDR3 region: CASSVGLGLGELFF. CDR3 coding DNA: TGTGCCAGCAGCGTCGGACTGGGGTTGGGGGAGCTGTTTTTT.

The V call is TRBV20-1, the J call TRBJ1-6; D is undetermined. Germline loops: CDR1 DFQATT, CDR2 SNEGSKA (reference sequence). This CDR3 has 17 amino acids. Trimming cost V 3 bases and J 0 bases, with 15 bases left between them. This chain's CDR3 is CSASGVTRSSYNSPLHF. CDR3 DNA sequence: TGCAGTGCTAGCGGGGTTACTAGGAGCTCCTATAATTCACCCCTCCACTTT.

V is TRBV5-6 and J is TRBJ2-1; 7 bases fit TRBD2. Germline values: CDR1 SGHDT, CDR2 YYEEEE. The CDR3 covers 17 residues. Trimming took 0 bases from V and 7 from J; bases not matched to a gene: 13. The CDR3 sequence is CASSLGYVVGRSNEQFF. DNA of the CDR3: TGTGCCAGCAGCTTGGGGTATGTGGTCGGGAGGTCGAATGAGCAGTTCTTC. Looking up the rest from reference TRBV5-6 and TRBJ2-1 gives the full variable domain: DAGVTQSPTHLIKTRGQQVTLRCSPKSGHDTVSWYQQALGQGPQFIFQYYEEEERQRGNFPDRFSGHQFPNYSSELNVNALLLGDSALYLCASSLGYVVGRSNEQFFGPGTRLTVL.

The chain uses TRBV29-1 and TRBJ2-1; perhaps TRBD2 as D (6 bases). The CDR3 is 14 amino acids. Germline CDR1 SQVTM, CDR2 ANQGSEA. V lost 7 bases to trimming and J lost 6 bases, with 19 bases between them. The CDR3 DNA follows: TGCAGCGGCCTTCTGCGGGAAGGTCGCAATGAGCAGTTCTTC. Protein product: CSGLLREGRNEQFF.

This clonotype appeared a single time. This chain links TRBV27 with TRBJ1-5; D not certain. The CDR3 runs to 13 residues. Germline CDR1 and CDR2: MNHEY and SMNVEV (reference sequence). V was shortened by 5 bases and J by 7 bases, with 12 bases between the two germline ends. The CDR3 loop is CASSTPGEQPQHF. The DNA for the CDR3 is TGTGCCAGCAGTACCCCGGGAGAACAGCCCCAGCATTTT.

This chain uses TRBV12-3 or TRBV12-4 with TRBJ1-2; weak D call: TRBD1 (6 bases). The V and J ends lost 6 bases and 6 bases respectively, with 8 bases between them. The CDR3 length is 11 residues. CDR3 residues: CASSYRDGYTF. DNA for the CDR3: TGTGCCAGCAGCTACAGGGATGGCTACACCTTC.